This T cell receptor (beta chain) was identified during a study of blood T cell repertoires in COVID-19. Study overall: The United States, Italy and Spain supplied acute and convalescent COVID-19 samples.

As handled by the study authors: From reference gene primer amplification, estimates of nucleated cell counts were derived. Libraries were prepared by immunoSEQ multiplex PCR; TCRdb keeps only in-frame clonotypes and omits some of them. Clone size and the V and J calls come from that table; the DNA yielded D and trimming. The sample contains nearly 45,000 clones, 60% to 80% of which appear only once. Germline assignment: CDR1 SGHTA and CDR2 FQGNSA. V lost 1 base to trimming and J lost 1 base, with 4 bases between them. The CDR3 is 14 residues long. The chain carries TRBV7-2 and TRBJ2-2; D ambiguous. The sequenced sample consisted of peripheral blood. The origin of this receptor is a man aged 70-80 years with acute or convalescent COVID-19. The CDR3, as DNA: TGTGCCAGCAGCTTAGGACAGAACACCGGGGAGCTGTTTTTT. Amino acid sequence: CASSLGQNTGELFF.